This T cell receptor (beta chain) was recovered during a study of blood T cell repertoires in COVID-19 (dated by TCRdb to 2018 to 2020). Broadly, across the study: The collaborator samples originated in the United States, Italy and Spain and spanned the acute and convalescent phases of COVID-19. The samples were drawn from two sources: the first 160 participants of the ongoing ImmuneRACE study, and approximately 1,300 subjects contributed by 6 global collaborators. The prospective study material was composed of cDNA or gDNA derived from T cells, B-cell-depleted T cells, or PBMCs. Nearly every sample came with metadata listing a de-identified subject ID, COVID-19 status, age in years and sex. Where available, HLA class I and class II types were obtained from metadata supplied by the sample provider rather than from assay-based typing. Subjects who had been exposed to COVID-19, were actively infected with it, or had recovered from it provided the deeply sampled blood TCRbeta repertoires that made up the dataset. The repertoires were released in a freely available public database intended as a resource for research on the immune response to SARS-CoV-2.

TCRbeta CDR3 regions were amplified from genomic DNA by means of the immunoSEQ Assay, a bias-controlled multiplex PCR. Per the original workflow: The number of nucleated cells in each sample was estimated by amplification of reference gene primers within the assay. To quantify the absolute abundance of each unique TCRbeta CDR3 rearrangement, sequence reads were collapsed and filtered. For each sample, productive Simpson clonality was calculated by taking the square root of Simpson's diversity index across productive rearrangements. Drawn from immuneACCESS, this table holds only the in-frame rearrangements with V and J called that TCRdb kept. Clones are partly lost; checked studies trace under half to an unresolved V gene and leave the rest unexplained. V, J and clone size are those of that table, while D and trimming were read from the DNA. This sample lists some 240,000 clones; 90% were detected once. Clones ranked in the top ten supply around 2.3% of the sample.

The investigation overall reported the following: The quantity of clinical and demographic metadata differed by source and by participant and was supplied without curation.

One collaborating source in Seattle enrolled patients during active infection and followed them longitudinally through the course of disease. The collaborating institutions used their own protocols to collect whole blood in K2EDTA tubes. Collaborator samples were shipped for TCRbeta analysis as frozen whole blood, isolated PBMCs, or DNA extracted from either sample type. Remarks on this clone: Which antigen it targets is not known. No clone much larger than this one lies a single base away; base qualities are absent.

The receptor's source is a woman aged 55 to 70 with COVID-19, enrolled during active disease. The sequenced sample was peripheral blood.

The base sequence is TGTGCCAGCAGCCCTACAGGGGCGAACACTGAAGCTTTCTTT. Translated, this is CASSPTGANTEAFF. Recombination joined TRBV7-9 with TRBJ1-1; 7 central bases correspond to TRBD1. V ends up 5 bases short and J 1 base short, with an unmatched junction base count of 4. The germline V gene (reference sequence) provides CDR1 SEHNR and CDR2 FQNEAQ. Taken from cysteine to phenylalanine, the CDR3 has 14 residues. Only the CDR3 DNA stays, 42 bases, in frame from base 1.